A single sample is the source of the 6 T cell receptor beta chains below, sequenced in a study of OX40 agonist ivuxolimab in advanced cancers. The data were produced by immunoSEQ multiplex PCR, yet TCRdb's version contains in-frame clones alone and is incomplete. The sample holds 37,000 or so clones, 85% seen once. Sequenced material: CD4+ or CD8+ T cells sorted from blood, taken in a trial of the OX40 agonist ivuxolimab. These receptors were obtained from an adult with an advanced solid tumor such as melanoma, head and neck, liver or kidney cancer.

The chain uses TRBV19 and TRBJ2-7, with 7 bases identical to TRBD1. Germline V CDR1 and CDR2: LNHDA, SQIVND (reference sequence). With V trimmed by 1 base and J by 2 bases, 2 bases remained unmatched. This CDR3 comprises 14 residues. As DNA, the CDR3 is TGTGCCAGTAGTATAGTCGGGACAGCCTACGAGCAGTACTTC. Protein product: CASSIVGTAYEQYF.

The rearrangement uses TRBV9 and TRBJ2-5; tentatively, D is TRBD1 (5 bases). This CDR3 spans 16 amino acids. Germline V lookup: CDR1 SGDLS, CDR2 YYNGEE. Trimming stripped 0 bases from V and 5 bases from J, with 17 bases between. The CDR3 coding sequence is TGTGCCAGCAGCGTAGGAAAAGGACACACCCTCGAGACCCAGTACTTC. Translation gives CASSVGKGHTLETQYF.

The rearrangement links TRBV5-1 to TRBJ1-1; D perhaps matches TRBD1 (6 bases). This CDR3 has 16 residues. Germline V lookup: CDR1 SGHRS, CDR2 YFSETQ. V lost 0 bases to trimming and J lost 2 bases, with 14 bases between them. CDR3 nucleotides: TGCGCCAGCAGCTTGGACCAGGGGCCTTATAACACTGAAGCTTTCTTT. The encoded protein is CASSLDQGPYNTEAFF.

The rearrangement uses TRBV11-2 and TRBJ2-1; 10 nucleotides agree with TRBD2. From germline, CDR1 is SGHAT and CDR2 FQNNGV. The junction had 2 bases not matched to a gene; V was cut back by 2 bases and J by 4 bases. This CDR3 region has 15 residues. CDR3 amino acids: CASSLPSGGYNEQFF. CDR3 nucleotides: TGTGCCAGCAGCTTACCTAGCGGGGGATACAATGAGCAGTTCTTC.

In its sample, this clone was seen a few times. V and J are TRBV7-9 and TRBJ1-5; D ambiguous. This CDR3 spans 13 amino acids. Germline V gene lookup returns CDR1 SEHNR and CDR2 FQNEAQ (reference sequence). Trimming stripped 3 bases from V and 1 base from J, with 4 bases between. The CDR3 sequence: CASSFNSNQPQHF. CDR3 bases: TGTGCCAGCAGCTTCAACAGCAATCAGCCCCAGCATTTT.

This chain joins TRBV6-5 and TRBJ1-5, with 7 nucleotides matching TRBD1. J was trimmed by 0 bases and V by 6 bases; bases with no gene match: 5. The CDR3 covers 15 residues. The germline CDR1 and CDR2 sequences are MNHEY and SVGAGI. The CDR3 nucleotides are TGTGCCAGCAGCCCAGGGGGATATAGCAATCAGCCCCAGCATTTT. Its translation is CASSPGGYSNQPQHF.